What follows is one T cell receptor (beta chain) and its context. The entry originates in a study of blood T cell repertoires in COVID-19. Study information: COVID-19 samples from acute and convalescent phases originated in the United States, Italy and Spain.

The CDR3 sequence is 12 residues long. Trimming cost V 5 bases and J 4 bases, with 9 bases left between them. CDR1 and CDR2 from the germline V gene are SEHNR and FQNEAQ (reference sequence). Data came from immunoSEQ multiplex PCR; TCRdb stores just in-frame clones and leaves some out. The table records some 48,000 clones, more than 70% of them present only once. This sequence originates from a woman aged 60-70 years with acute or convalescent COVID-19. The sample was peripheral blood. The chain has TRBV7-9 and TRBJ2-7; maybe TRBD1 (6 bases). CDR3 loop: CASSTTGYEQYF. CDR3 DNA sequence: TGTGCCAGCAGCACAACAGGGTACGAGCAGTACTTC. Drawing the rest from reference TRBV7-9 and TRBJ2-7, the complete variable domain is DTGVSQNPRHKITKRGQNVTFRCDPISEHNRLYWYRQTLGQGPEFLTYFQNEAQLEKSRLLSDRFSAERPKGSFSTLEIQRTEQGDSAMYLCASSTTGYEQYFGPGTRLTVT.